This TCR beta chain is drawn from a study of metastatic and nonmetastatic thyroid tumors. There were no patients who had received any treatment before thyroid surgery. Unmatched junction bases numbered 2, after V lost 1 base and J lost 4 bases. The germline V gene has CDR1 DFQATT and CDR2 SNEGSKA (reference sequence). This CDR3 is 14 amino acids long. TCRdb redid the clone calls on the PCR reads using MiXCR. This table has 25,000 to 35,000 clones, roughly 19% appearing once. The sequenced material came from blood. This chain links TRBV20-1 with TRBJ2-2; TRBD1 matches 8 bases. The sequence derives from a female donor with papillary thyroid cancer or a benign thyroid nodule (not recorded which). Some clones in this sample may be carry-over from other donors' samples. CDR3 sequence reads: CSARGTGSTGELFF. As DNA, the CDR3 is TGCAGTGCTAGAGGGACAGGGAGCACCGGGGAGCTGTTTTTT.